The clone carrying this T cell receptor beta chain was detected many times. This specimen comes from a study of glioma-infiltrating T cells. The iRepertoire nested amplicon-rescue multiplex PCR amplified TCR alpha and beta CDR3s from RNA. In TCRdb, the multiplex PCR reads were re-called with MiXCR into one record per CDR3 protein. The profile shows a few hundred thousand distinct CDR3 sequences, roughly two fifths of them singletons. The CDR3 is 13 amino acids. Germline CDR1 MNHEY, CDR2 SVGEGT. V was pared by 7 bases and J by 3 bases, with 10 bases between. The sample consisted of glioma tissue, nonneoplastic brain tissue, or PBMCs (not recorded which). The V call is TRBV6-2 or TRBV6-3, the J call TRBJ2-1; no definite D call. This receptor was taken from a human donor with low-grade glioma or glioblastoma, undergoing nonglioma brain surgery, or in good health (not recorded which). This CDR3 reads CASNSYVYNEQFF. CDR3 in DNA: TGTGCCAGCAACAGTTACGTCTACAATGAGCAGTTCTTC.